The 23 T cell receptor beta chains presented below share a single source sample, sequenced in a study of T cells after yellow fever vaccination. From the 5' RACE reads, TCRdb called clonotypes with MiXCR, one entry per CDR3 protein. The profile shows 350,000 to 450,000 distinct CDR3 sequences, 6% to 8% of them singletons. Sequenced here: PBMCs, sampled 5 days after the yellow fever booster vaccination. Receptor source: a man in his thirties or forties who received the YFV17D yellow fever vaccine.

The table lists this clonotype with many counts. The gene calls are TRBV11-2 and TRBJ2-1; tentative D call: TRBD2 (6 bases). The germline V gene has CDR1 SGHAT and CDR2 FQNNGV. With 6 bases removed from V and 4 bases from J, the gap between germline ends came to 10 bases. This CDR3 contains 13 residues. Here the CDR3 reads CASRPEGYNEQFF. CDR3 nucleotide sequence: TGTGCCAGCAGGCCGGAGGGGTACAATGAGCAGTTCTTC.

This clonotype appeared a few times. CDR3 DNA: TGCGCCAGCAGCCAAGCCGTTTACAGGGAACCCCGCGGTGAAAAACTGTTTTTT. Protein sequence: CASSQAVYREPRGEKLFF. This chain links TRBV4-3 with TRBJ1-4, with D tentatively TRBD1 (6 bases). Germline V lookup: CDR1 LGHNA, CDR2 YSLEER. This CDR3 comprises 18 residues. Trimming removed 1 base from V and 7 bases from J, with 22 bases in between.

The sample holds a few counts of this clonotype. The V gene is TRBV7-2, the J gene TRBJ2-7; 13 positions agree with TRBD2. This CDR3 is 15 amino acids long. Unmatched junction bases numbered 2, after V lost 2 bases and J lost 4 bases. Germline loops: CDR1 SGHTA, CDR2 FQGNSA. The CDR3 region is CASSLTGLAGYEQYF. The CDR3, as DNA: TGTGCCAGCAGCTTAACGGGACTAGCGGGATACGAGCAGTACTTC. The full variable domain, rest sourced from reference TRBV7-2 and TRBJ2-7, is GAGVSQSPSNKVTEKGKDVELRCDPISGHTALYWYRQSLGQGLEFLIYFQGNSAPDKSGLPSDRFSAERTGGSVSTLTIQRTQQEDSAVYLCASSLTGLAGYEQYFGPGTRLTVT.

This clonotype was observed a few times. CDR3 sequence (DNA): TGTGCCAGCAGCTTCCGCGGGAGCAGCTCCTACAATGAGCAGTTCTTC. It is translated as CASSFRGSSSYNEQFF. The chain is built from TRBV7-8 and TRBJ2-1; TRBD2 matches 7 bases. Germline-derived CDR1 and CDR2 are SGHVS and FQNEAQ. V was pared by 3 bases and J by 0 bases, with 5 bases of the junction left unmatched. CDR3 size: 16 residues.

In this sample, this clonotype turned up many times. CDR3 residues: CASSRGSGSHQETQYF. In DNA form, the CDR3 reads TGTGCCAGCAGCCGGGGTAGCGGGAGCCACCAAGAGACCCAGTACTTC. The rearrangement joins TRBV7-9 to TRBJ2-5; 9 bases align to TRBD2. Germline V CDR1 and CDR2: SEHNR, FQNEAQ (reference sequence). V shed 5 bases and J 0 bases; nucleotides not matched to a gene: 7. The length of the CDR3 is 16 residues.

This clonotype was seen ten or more times. The chain couples TRBV5-1 to TRBJ2-1; D is perhaps TRBD1 (5 bases). The CDR3 length is 13 residues. The V gene's germline CDR1 is SGHRS and CDR2 YFSETQ. Trimming took off 5 bases at V and 12 bases at J, with 18 bases between the two ends. The CDR3 DNA reads as TGCGCCAGCAGAACTGACAGCCCCGAAGGGCAGTTCTTC. Translating it yields CASRTDSPEGQFF.

This clonotype was observed at least ten times. The chain combines TRBV6-2 or TRBV6-3 with TRBJ2-2, with 7 bases lining up with TRBD2. The junction had 7 bases not matched to a gene; V was cut back by 4 bases and J by 14 bases. CDR1 and CDR2 from the germline V gene are MNHEY and SVGEGT. The CDR3 contains 12 residues. The CDR3 nucleotides are TGTGCCAGCAGTTTTAGCGGGCCCCCCCTGTTTTTT. Its protein product is CASSFSGPPLFF.

This clonotype was detected only a few times. The chain recombines TRBV5-5 with TRBJ2-7, with 7 bases aligning to TRBD2. The V segment lost 0 bases and the J segment 5 bases; nucleotides outside the gene matches: 8. The V gene's germline CDR1 is SGHKS and CDR2 YYEKEE (reference sequence). CDR3 size: 15 residues. The CDR3 sequence is CASSLVAGVNHEQYF. In DNA form, the CDR3 reads TGTGCCAGCAGCTTGGTTGCGGGAGTCAACCACGAGCAGTACTTC.

V is TRBV19 and J is TRBJ1-5; 9 nucleotides match TRBD1. J was trimmed by 4 bases and V by 4 bases; bases with no gene match: 8. Germline V lookup: CDR1 LNHDA, CDR2 SQIVND (reference sequence). This CDR3 is built from 16 residues. This CDR3 reads CASSTWDRASNQPQHF. The CDR3 DNA reads TGTGCCAGTAGTACCTGGGACAGGGCAAGTAATCAGCCCCAGCATTTT.

The CDR3 DNA reads as TGTGCCAGCAGCTTAACGCTCGGACAGGGCAAAAACTCCTACGAGCAGTACTTC. Translated: CASSLTLGQGKNSYEQYF. This chain connects TRBV7-2 to TRBJ2-7; 8 nucleotides align to TRBD1. This CDR3 spans 18 amino acids. CDR1 and CDR2 (germline): SGHTA, FQGNSA. Trimming took 2 bases from V and 0 from J; bases not matched to a gene: 12.

There are a few counts of this clonotype. The rearrangement uses TRBV5-1 and TRBJ2-5; tentative D call: TRBD2 (6 bases). The germline V gene has CDR1 SGHRS and CDR2 YFSETQ. V was cut by 1 base and J by 3 bases, with 22 bases left in between. This CDR3 has 18 amino acids. CDR3 amino acids: CASSLYYLADAFEETQYF. In DNA form, the CDR3 reads TGCGCCAGCAGCTTGTATTACTTAGCGGACGCCTTCGAAGAGACCCAGTACTTC.

This clonotype showed up many times. This sequence joins TRBV7-8 and TRBJ2-7; D might be TRBD2 (5 bases). V lost 4 bases to trimming and J lost 6 bases, with 19 bases between them. Germline CDR1 reads SGHVS; CDR2 reads FQNEAQ. The CDR3 has 15 amino acids. CDR3 coding DNA: TGTGCCAGCAGCTCAACCCGGCCGGGGATGTCCGAGCAGTACTTC. It encodes CASSSTRPGMSEQYF.

This clonotype occurred many times. As DNA, the CDR3 is TGTGCCAGCAGCTTAGAGCCCGCCCAGGGGGCAGGGGAGCAGTTCTTC. Translated: CASSLEPAQGAGEQFF. The genes are TRBV11-3 and TRBJ2-1, with TRBD1 matching over 8 bases. This CDR3 spans 16 amino acids. With 0 bases clipped from V and 10 bases from J, the junction kept 11 bases outside the gene matches. Germline V lookup: CDR1 SGHNT, CDR2 YENEEA.

This clonotype has ten or more counts. The rearrangement links TRBV4-3 to TRBJ2-1; 7 bases match TRBD2. The germline gives CDR1 LGHNA, CDR2 YSLEER. With 0 bases clipped from V and 10 bases from J, the junction kept 9 bases outside the gene matches. The CDR3 totals 15 residues. For the CDR3, the DNA is TGCGCCAGCAGCCAAGATAAAACGGGAGGACGAGAGCAGTTCTTC. This sequence encodes CASSQDKTGGREQFF.

This clonotype was seen at least ten times. The chain recombines TRBV6-5 with TRBJ2-7; TRBD1 aligns across 9 bases. V trimming: 4 bases; J trimming: 6 bases; junction bases outside the gene matches: 7. This CDR3 comprises 14 residues. CDR1 MNHEY and CDR2 SVGAGI come from the germline V gene. The CDR3 loop reads CASSWDRAAGEQYF. For the CDR3, the DNA is TGTGCCAGCAGTTGGGACAGGGCAGCCGGCGAGCAGTACTTC.

This clonotype was counted a few times. This chain connects TRBV24-1 to TRBJ2-3, with D unclear. Germline V CDR1 and CDR2: KGHDR, SFDVKD. The CDR3 covers 17 residues. Between the trimmed V and J ends, which lost 4 bases and 2 bases, there was a span of 18 bases. Here the CDR3 DNA reads TGTGCCACCAGTGAAAGTGGGGTCAGCCTGAACACAGATACGCAGTATTTT. Its protein is CATSESGVSLNTDTQYF.

This clonotype has only a few counts. This chain connects TRBV27 to TRBJ1-1; 9 bases map to TRBD1. This CDR3 spans 16 amino acids. From germline, CDR1 is MNHEY and CDR2 SMNVEV (reference sequence). V was pared by 0 bases and J by 2 bases, with 4 bases of the junction left unmatched. CDR3 region: CASSLSPGQGNTEAFF. DNA of the CDR3: TGTGCCAGCAGTTTATCTCCGGGACAGGGAAACACTGAAGCTTTCTTT.

This sequence joins TRBV4-3 and TRBJ2-7; TRBD2 agrees at 8 bases. V was pared by 1 base and J by 5 bases, with 7 bases of the junction left unmatched. Germline V lookup: CDR1 LGHNA, CDR2 YSLEER. The CDR3 sequence is 15 residues long. CDR3 DNA sequence: TGCGCCAGCAGCCAAGGGACTAGCAGATATAACGAGCAGTACTTC. It encodes CASSQGTSRYNEQYF.

This clonotype was seen repeatedly, ten times or more. The chain combines TRBV5-1 with TRBJ2-1; 8 positions match TRBD2. The V gene's germline CDR1 is SGHRS and CDR2 YFSETQ. Trimming removed 4 bases from V and 9 bases from J; junction bases left unmatched: 9. CDR3 length: 14 residues. CDR3 sequence: CASSPEGLAGEQFF. For the CDR3, the DNA is TGCGCCAGCAGCCCTGAAGGACTAGCTGGTGAGCAGTTCTTC.

The chain uses TRBV28 and TRBJ2-2, with D possibly TRBD1 on 5 matching bases. The CDR3 consists of 15 residues. Trimming left V 8 bases short and J 7 bases short, with 20 bases between. CDR1 is MDHEN and CDR2 is SYDVKM in the germline V gene. CDR3 nucleotide sequence: TGTGCCAGCTCCGCCAGGGTACCTCGGGTCGGGGAGCTGTTTTTT. It encodes CASSARVPRVGELFF.

The sample holds many counts of this clonotype. This chain connects TRBV29-1 to TRBJ2-5; no clear D. CDR3 size: 12 residues. V lost 4 bases, J lost 6 bases, and 12 bases lay in between. Germline CDR1 and CDR2: SQVTM and ANQGSEA. CDR3 in DNA: TGCAGCGTTGGGGCGGACCTTCAGACCCAGTACTTC. It is translated as CSVGADLQTQYF.

The chain employs TRBV5-1 and TRBJ1-3; the match to TRBD1 covers 7 bases. CDR3 length equals 16 residues. CDR1 is SGHRS and CDR2 is YFSETQ in the germline V gene. V lost 4 bases to trimming and J lost 0 bases; unmatched junction nucleotides: 7. The CDR3 spells CASSLETGHSGNTIYF. In nucleotides, the CDR3 is TGCGCCAGCAGCCTAGAGACAGGGCACTCTGGAAACACCATATATTTT.

V is TRBV5-4 and J is TRBJ2-7, with 8 bases aligning to TRBD2. The CDR3 has 15 residues. The germline V gene encodes CDR1 SGHNT and CDR2 YYREEE (reference sequence). Germline trimming cut 4 bases from V and 0 bases from J; bases unmatched to any gene: 6. CDR3 loop: CASSPGLDSSYEQYF. The CDR3 nucleotides are TGTGCCAGCAGCCCGGGACTAGACAGCTCCTACGAGCAGTACTTC. Variable domain in full (rest from reference TRBV5-4 and TRBJ2-7): ETGVTQSPTHLIKTRGQQVTLRCSSQSGHNTVSWYQQALGQGPQFIFQYYREEENGRGNFPPRFSGLQFPNYSSELNVNALELDDSALYLCASSPGLDSSYEQYFGPGTRLTVT.